Listed below are T cell receptor beta chains from one sample, sequenced in a study of cytomegalovirus exposure and HLA in healthy donors. Clones were read by immunoSEQ multiplex PCR, and TCRdb kept only the in-frame ones, dropping some. The table records more than 150,000 clones, more than 65% of them present only once. Sequencing was done on a sample of PBMCs. Receptors originate from a young woman in good health and CMV-seropositive. The CDR3 runs from the conserved cysteine through the conserved F or W. The D gene is left open where the match is weak. The size of a clone is reported for some rows only, either as once, few or many, or as a class for expanded clones.

clone_size j_call v_call d_call cdr3_aa cdr3_nt
. TRBJ1-2 TRBV28 . CASSFGVNYGYTF TGTGCCAGCAGTTTCGGGGTTAACTATGGCTACACCTTC
. TRBJ1-6 TRBV5-5 . CASSHPRGPLHF TGTGCCAGCAGCCATCCAAGGGGACCCCTCCACTTT
. TRBJ1-2 TRBV2 TRBD1 CASSVGTGRFYGYTF TGTGCCAGCAGTGTGGGGACAGGGCGGTTCTATGGCTACACCTTC
. TRBJ1-3 TRBV6-9 . CATRSRSTSGNTIYF TGTGCCACCCGTTCTCGCTCTACCTCTGGAAACACCATATATTTT
. TRBJ1-3 TRBV7-2 . CASSLEPGGGNTIYF TGTGCCAGCAGCTTAGAACCCGGGGGTGGAAACACCATATATTTT
. TRBJ1-3 TRBV6-1 . CASSESSGGAGNTIYF TGTGCCAGCAGTGAATCGAGCGGGGGCGCCGGAAACACCATATATTTT
. TRBJ2-7 TRBV11-3 . CASSFGTLLDEQYF TGTGCCAGCAGCTTCGGGACACTACTGGACGAGCAGTACTTC
. TRBJ1-5 TRBV21-1 . CASSEIGQVGNQPQHF TGTGCCAGCAGCGAGATAGGACAGGTAGGCAATCAGCCCCAGCATTTT
. TRBJ2-7 TRBV4-1 . CASSQFQVPSSYEQYF TGCGCCAGCAGCCAGTTCCAGGTCCCAAGCTCCTACGAGCAGTACTTC
. TRBJ2-5 TRBV11-2 . CASSSRRAGPQETQYF TGTGCCAGCAGCTCCCGGCGGGCTGGTCCCCAAGAGACCCAGTACTTC
once TRBJ2-1 TRBV6-6 . CASSRGQDYDNNEQFF TGTGCCAGCAGCCGCGGCCAGGACTATGATAACAATGAGCAGTTCTTC
once TRBJ2-5 TRBV28 TRBD1 CASSSPGQGVRWAQYF TGTGCCAGCAGTTCACCGGGACAGGGGGTTCGGTGGGCCCAGTACTTC
. TRBJ2-7 TRBV18 TRBD1 CASSLRDSPYEQYF TGTGCCAGCTCACTCCGGGACAGCCCCTACGAGCAGTACTTC
. TRBJ2-7 TRBV4-3 TRBD1 CASSKVAKQGGYEQYF TGCGCCAGCAGCAAGGTCGCGAAACAGGGGGGATACGAGCAGTACTTC
. TRBJ1-5 TRBV4-1 . CASSQLAGPNQPQHF TGCGCCAGCAGCCAACTCGCAGGGCCCAATCAGCCCCAGCATTTT
. TRBJ2-7 TRBV25-1 . CASSRAGLNHEQYF TGTGCCAGCAGTCGGGCGGGGTTGAATCACGAGCAGTACTTC
. TRBJ2-7 TRBV6-5 TRBD1 CASSYSGTGSYEQYF TGTGCCAGCAGTTACTCCGGGACAGGTTCATACGAGCAGTACTTC
once TRBJ2-7 TRBV7-8 . CASSLRGHSSYEQYF TGTGCCAGCAGCTTAAGAGGACACTCGAGCTACGAGCAGTACTTC
. TRBJ2-3 TRBV10-3 TRBD1 CAISGSRGSSSRDTQYF TGTGCCATCAGTGGATCCAGGGGGAGTAGCAGTAGAGATACGCAGTATTTT
once TRBJ1-5 TRBV19 TRBD1 CASSRPGQGAKPQHF TGTGCCAGTAGCCGTCCGGGACAGGGGGCGAAGCCCCAGCATTTT
. TRBJ2-7 TRBV7-6 . CASSWDTSYEQYF TGTGCCAGCAGCTGGGACACCTCCTACGAGCAGTACTTC
. TRBJ1-1 TRBV9 . CASSVGSGVNTEAFF TGTGCCAGCAGCGTAGGTTCAGGGGTGAACACTGAAGCTTTCTTT
. TRBJ1-5 TRBV28 TRBD1 CASSIPLQGSQPQHF TGTGCCAGCAGTATACCCCTACAGGGGAGTCAGCCCCAGCATTTT
. TRBJ2-7 TRBV5-4 . CASSLRQPSYEQYF TGTGCCAGCAGCTTAAGACAGCCGTCCTACGAGCAGTACTTC
. TRBJ1-5 TRBV10-3 . CAISESKQGGIQPQHF TGTGCCATCAGTGAGTCGAAGCAAGGGGGTATTCAGCCCCAGCATTTT
. TRBJ1-4 TRBV4-3 . CASSQVPDKEDEKLFF TGCGCCAGCAGCCAAGTTCCAGACAAGGAGGATGAAAAACTGTTTTTT
. TRBJ2-1 TRBV6-1 TRBD2 CASNSRGRGENEQFF TGTGCCAGCAATTCCCGGGGCCGGGGGGAGAATGAGCAGTTCTTC
. TRBJ2-2 TRBV28 . CASSLLRLRTGELFF TGTGCCAGCAGTTTATTGCGTTTGCGGACCGGGGAGCTGTTTTTT
once TRBJ2-3 TRBV6-6 . CASSPLSGVTDTQYF TGTGCCAGCAGCCCACTATCGGGGGTGACAGATACGCAGTATTTT
. TRBJ1-5 TRBV15 TRBD1 CATSTTGGTLEPQHF TGTGCCACCAGCACGACAGGGGGCACTTTAGAGCCCCAGCATTTT
. TRBJ2-3 TRBV5-4 TRBD1 CATRTRGQVTDTQYF TGTGCCACGCGAACGAGGGGACAGGTGACAGATACGCAGTATTTT
. TRBJ2-5 TRBV4-1 . CASSQDGGFYFRETQYF TGCGCCAGCAGCCAAGATGGAGGGTTTTATTTCAGAGAGACCCAGTACTTC
. TRBJ1-2 TRBV6-5 . CASSWGMAGGGYTF TGTGCCAGCAGTTGGGGCATGGCAGGCGGAGGCTACACCTTC
. TRBJ2-5 TRBV5-6 TRBD2 CASSPGTSGAQYF TGTGCCAGCAGCCCGGGGACTAGCGGAGCCCAGTACTTC
. TRBJ1-3 TRBV5-6 TRBD1 CASSRDRATRTIYF TGTGCCAGCAGCCGGGACAGGGCTACCAGGACCATATATTTT
few TRBJ2-7 TRBV15 TRBD1 CATSRGMRQGATYEQYF TGTGCCACCAGCAGAGGTATGAGACAGGGGGCTACCTACGAGCAGTACTTC
. TRBJ2-1 TRBV7-7 . CASSSPTGEGSYNEQFF TGTGCCAGCAGCTCACCGACAGGCGAAGGTTCCTACAATGAGCAGTTCTTC
. TRBJ2-1 TRBV5-1 TRBD1 CASSSIGQAHEQFF TGCGCCAGCAGCTCGATTGGACAGGCCCATGAGCAGTTCTTC
. TRBJ1-2 TRBV9 TRBD1 CASSRRAQGASNYGYTF TGTGCCAGCAGCCGGAGAGCACAGGGGGCCTCCAACTATGGCTACACCTTC
. TRBJ1-6 TRBV15 . CATSRGGGKDSPLHF TGTGCCACCAGCAGAGGGGGAGGGAAGGATTCACCCCTCCACTTT
. TRBJ1-4 TRBV6-1 TRBD1 CASSEGDRGLKLFF TGTGCCAGCAGTGAAGGGGACAGGGGGCTAAAACTGTTTTTT
. TRBJ1-6 TRBV27 . CASSAYPRVMAPLHF TGTGCCAGCAGTGCCTACCCACGGGTGATGGCACCCCTCCACTTT
. TRBJ2-7 TRBV7-2 . CASSLESVRDEQYF TGTGCCAGCAGCCTTGAGTCAGTCAGGGACGAGCAGTACTTC
. TRBJ1-1 TRBV11-2 TRBD1 CASSQDRGWTEAFF TGTGCCAGCAGCCAGGACAGGGGATGGACTGAAGCTTTCTTT
. TRBJ1-5 TRBV18 . CASSPPTGSNQPQHF TGTGCCAGCTCACCTCCTACAGGAAGCAATCAGCCCCAGCATTTT